These 19 T cell receptor beta chains share one sample of origin, sequenced in a study of type 1 regulatory T cells. Using its own MiXCR run on the reads, TCRdb lists one record per CDR3 protein. The sample contains 88,000 or so distinct CDR3 sequences, about 28% of which appear only once. The sequenced material came from CD4+ T cells, either the whole sample or a sorted fraction (not recorded which). The receptors stem from a human donor in good health.

The rearrangement links TRBV11-3 to TRBJ2-7; D perhaps matches TRBD2 (5 bases). Between the trimmed V and J ends, which lost 1 base and 5 bases, there was a span of 9 bases. This CDR3 comprises 13 residues. CDR1 SGHNT and CDR2 YENEEA come from the germline V gene. DNA of the CDR3: TGTGCCAGCAGCTTAGTATCCGGGGACGAGCAGTACTTC. It specifies CASSLVSGDEQYF.

The rearrangement links TRBV3-1 to TRBJ2-3; TRBD2 matches 11 bases. J lost 4 bases, V lost 4 bases, and 4 bases had no gene match. The CDR3 consists of 15 residues. The germline V gene has CDR1 LGHDT and CDR2 YNNKEL (reference sequence). The CDR3, as DNA: TGTGCCAGCAGCCCACTAGCGGGAGCTGCAGATACGCAGTATTTT. Translation gives CASSPLAGAADTQYF.

This clonotype has only a few counts. The chain couples TRBV5-1 to TRBJ2-5; D might be TRBD1 (5 bases). Trimming took off 4 bases at V and 5 bases at J, with 15 bases between the two ends. Germline V gene sequence: CDR1 SGHRS, CDR2 YFSETQ. The CDR3 contains 14 residues. CDR3 bases: TGCGCCAGCAGCCCAACAGGTTCGTCTGAGACCCAGTACTTC. Translated: CASSPTGSSETQYF.

The V and J genes are TRBV24-1 and TRBJ1-5, with D unresolved. The CDR3 loop spans 13 amino acids. V was trimmed by 5 bases and J by 7 bases, leaving 11 bases between them. Germline CDR1 reads KGHDR; CDR2 reads SFDVKD. CDR3 DNA: TGTGCCACCAGTGGAAGGGTTCGGCAGCCCCAGCATTTT. Protein product: CATSGRVRQPQHF.

This clonotype was detected only a few times. V is TRBV20-1 and J is TRBJ2-2; no clear D gene. There are 14 residues in the CDR3. Germline CDR1 is DFQATT and CDR2 is SNEGSKA (reference sequence). Deletions cut 1 base from V and 3 bases from J, with 9 bases between. The CDR3 loop is CSARGLTDTGELFF. The DNA for the CDR3 is TGCAGTGCTAGAGGTCTCACCGACACCGGGGAGCTGTTTTTT.

V usage is TRBV6-6 and J usage is TRBJ2-2; D could derive from TRBD1 or TRBD2 (5 bases each). The germline V gene has CDR1 MNHNY and CDR2 SVGAGI (reference sequence). The CDR3 covers 15 residues. Deletions cut 8 bases from V and 1 base from J, with 14 bases between. The CDR3 DNA reads TGTGCCAGCGGCAGAGAGGGGTTGAACACCGGGGAGCTGTTTTTT. This gives the protein CASGREGLNTGELFF.

The genes are TRBV30 and TRBJ1-1; D may be TRBD1 (5 bases). The V end was cut by 7 bases, the J end by 1 base, with 13 bases between. The CDR3 is made up of 13 amino acids. CDR1 and CDR2 (germline): GTSNPN, SVGIG (reference sequence). The CDR3 is CASGTDKNTEAFF. The CDR3 bases are TGTGCCTCCGGGACGGACAAGAACACTGAAGCTTTCTTT.

The chain carries TRBV28 and TRBJ2-7, with no clear D. Germline CDR1 MDHEN, CDR2 SYDVKM. Between the trimmed V and J ends, which lost 2 bases and 2 bases, there was a span of 7 bases. This CDR3 has 13 residues. The CDR3 DNA reads as TGTGCCAGCAGTTTACTGGATCCCTACGAGCAGTACTTC. Translation gives CASSLLDPYEQYF. The full variable domain, with the rest looked up from reference TRBV28 and TRBJ2-7, is DVKVTQSSRYLVKRTGEKVFLECVQDMDHENMFWYRQDPGLGLRLIYFSYDVKMKEKGDIPEGYSVSREKKERFSLILESASTNQTSMYLCASSLLDPYEQYFGPGTRLTVT.

The chain recombines TRBV15 with TRBJ1-1; the D is unclear. Looked up from germline, CDR1 is LNHNV and CDR2 is YYDKDF (reference sequence). There are 15 residues in the CDR3. V was shortened by 6 bases and J by 0 bases, with 14 bases between the two germline ends. CDR3 DNA: TGTGCCACCAGTACGCGGGGAGGGATGAACACTGAAGCTTTCTTT. Encoded protein: CATSTRGGMNTEAFF. The variable domain in full, with the rest retrieved from reference TRBV15 and TRBJ1-1, is DAMVIQNPRYQVTQFGKPVTLSCSQTLNHNVMYWYQQKSSQAPKLLFHYYDKDFNNEADTPDNFQSRRPNTSFCFLDIRSPGLGDTAMYLCATSTRGGMNTEAFFGQGTRLTVV.

There are a few counts of this clonotype. This chain connects TRBV29-1 to TRBJ1-2; tentatively, D is TRBD1 (5 bases). Trimming took off 6 bases at V and 1 base at J, with 15 bases between the two ends. The CDR3 is made up of 14 amino acids. The germline CDR1 and CDR2 sequences are SQVTM and ANQGSEA. Here the CDR3 DNA reads TGCAGCGTGCAAACAGCAGGGCTTAACTATGGCTACACCTTC. This encodes CSVQTAGLNYGYTF. The full variable domain, with the rest looked up from reference TRBV29-1 and TRBJ1-2, is SAVISQKPSRDICQRGTSLTIQCQVDSQVTMMFWYRQQPGQSLTLIATANQGSEATYESGFVIDKFPISRPNLTFSTLTVSNMSPEDSSIYLCSVQTAGLNYGYTFGSGTRLTVV.

Concerning this clonotype itself: The junction shows a germline mismatch at one end, possibly a read error. CDR3 in amino acids: CASSPWAVGLADYVQYF. The DNA for the CDR3 is TGTGCCAGCAGCCCGTGGGCAGTGGGACTAGCGGACTACGTGCAGTACTTC. The chain is built from TRBV7-9 and TRBJ2-7; TRBD2 aligns across 11 bases. Germline CDR1 is SEHNR and CDR2 is FQNEAQ (reference sequence). CDR3 length: 17 amino acids.

As to this clonotype: The final CDR3 position lacks the conserved phenylalanine or tryptophan, pointing to a likely read error. The genes are TRBV5-1 and TRBJ2-3; D gene uncertain. V dropped 4 bases and J dropped 5 bases, with 5 bases sitting between them. CDR3 length: 11 amino acids. Per germline, CDR1 SGHRS and CDR2 YFSETQ. CDR3 DNA: TGCGCCAGCAGCGATAAAGATACGCAGTATTGT. This gives the protein CASSDKDTQYC.

V is TRBV24-1 and J is TRBJ1-1; maybe TRBD1 (5 bases). CDR1 and CDR2 from the germline V gene are KGHDR and SFDVKD. The ends were cut back, 5 bases at V and 0 bases at J, with 9 bases in the middle. CDR3 size: 14 residues. DNA for the CDR3: TGTGCCACCAGTGGGGGACGGTTGAACACTGAAGCTTTCTTT. It codes for CATSGGRLNTEAFF.

This rearrangement joins TRBV9 to TRBJ1-1; 7 bases align to TRBD1. V was pared by 0 bases and J by 2 bases, with 10 bases of the junction left unmatched. Germline assignment: CDR1 SGDLS and CDR2 YYNGEE. The CDR3 totals 17 residues. The CDR3 loop is CASSVVAGGSLNTEAFF. The CDR3 DNA sequence: TGTGCCAGCAGCGTAGTGGCAGGGGGTTCATTAAACACTGAAGCTTTCTTT.

This clonotype was counted once. The chain links TRBV6-5 to TRBJ1-5, with D maybe TRBD1 (6 bases). CDR3 length: 14 amino acids. V lost 10 bases to trimming and J lost 3 bases, with 16 bases between them. CDR1 and CDR2 from the germline V gene are MNHEY and SVGAGI. CDR3 loop: CATREGGINQPQHF. The CDR3 bases are TGTGCCACCCGAGAGGGGGGGATCAATCAGCCCCAGCATTTT.

This chain links TRBV7-2 with TRBJ2-7; TRBD1 aligns across 7 bases. The J segment lost 1 base and the V segment lost 5 bases, leaving 5 bases of the junction unmatched. Germline CDR1 and CDR2: SGHTA and FQGNSA. The CDR3 covers 14 residues. In DNA, the CDR3 is TGTGCCAGCAGCCCAGGACAGGCTTCCTACGAGCAGTACTTC. This codes for CASSPGQASYEQYF.

The genes are TRBV20-1 and TRBJ2-7; 11 nucleotides align to TRBD2. The ends lost 3 bases at V and 6 bases at J; junction bases unmatched: 22. The CDR3 loop spans 19 amino acids. CDR1 is DFQATT and CDR2 is SNEGSKA in the germline V gene (reference sequence). CDR3 residues: CSARYPGTSGPRGRSEQYF. CDR3 nucleotide sequence: TGCAGTGCTAGGTACCCCGGGACTAGCGGCCCCAGGGGAAGGTCCGAGCAGTACTTC.

This chain joins TRBV5-1 and TRBJ2-6; no clear D gene. The CDR3 is 18 amino acids. Germline CDR1 reads SGHRS; CDR2 reads YFSETQ. V lost 4 bases to trimming and J lost 0 bases, with 17 bases between them. Here the CDR3 DNA reads TGCGCCAGCAGCCCACCGCCGCCAGTGAGCTCTGGGGCCAACGTCCTGACTTTC. Protein: CASSPPPPVSSGANVLTF.

The chain employs TRBV6-2 or TRBV6-3 and TRBJ2-5; no definite D call. The CDR3 covers 13 residues. Germline V lookup: CDR1 MNHEY, CDR2 SVGEGT. V lost 0 bases, J lost 2 bases, and 4 bases lay in between. The CDR3 bases are TGTGCCAGCAGTTACTCCCGGCAAGAGACCCAGTACTTC. It yields the protein CASSYSRQETQYF.